The 27 T cell receptor beta chains listed next were all sequenced from one sample in a study of T cells in Graves' hyperthyroidism and ophthalmopathy. Amplified regions were TCR beta CDR3 sequences from RNA transcripts. TCR CDR3 underwent first-round RT-PCR with the HTBI primer set. One entry per CDR3 protein results from TCRdb running MiXCR on the multiplex PCR reads. The table records under 65,000 distinct CDR3 sequences, approximately 53% of them present only once. The sample was blood. Receptors originate from a woman aged 55-70 years with Graves' ophthalmopathy.

The genes are TRBV6-1 and TRBJ1-3; D gene ambiguous. V was cut by 4 bases and J by 7 bases, with 8 bases left in between. Germline V gives CDR1 MNHNS, CDR2 SASEGT. The CDR3 extends over 12 amino acids. CDR3 loop: CASSVLGNTIYF. For the CDR3, the DNA is TGTGCCAGCAGTGTTCTGGGTAACACCATATATTTT.

This chain uses TRBV24-1 with TRBJ2-1; tentatively, D is TRBD2 (6 bases). CDR1 is KGHDR and CDR2 is SFDVKD in the germline V gene. There are 16 residues in the CDR3. V shed 3 bases and J shed 0 bases, with 11 bases lying between them. CDR3 sequence (DNA): TGTGCCACCAGTGATCGGAGGGGCCCCTCCTACAATGAGCAGTTCTTC. Encoded protein: CATSDRRGPSYNEQFF.

In regard to this clonotype: Without the conserved terminal phenylalanine or tryptophan, this CDR3 likely stems from a read error. No DNA is shown, since the ends of the CDR3 on it are uncertain; the CDR3 is the one TCRdb lists. V gene TRBV5-1 combines with J gene TRBJ2-7; the listed D gene, TRBD1, was not tested against the DNA. Germline V gene sequence: CDR1 SGHRS, CDR2 YFSETQ. The CDR3 is made up of 14 amino acids, end residues included. Here the CDR3 reads CASSYRDRFPTSST.

There are many counts of this clonotype. The chain is built from TRBV28 and TRBJ2-3; 7 bases agree with TRBD2. The CDR3 runs 17 residues. The V gene's germline CDR1 is MDHEN and CDR2 SYDVKM. V was clipped by 5 bases and J by 4 bases; unmatched bases: 15. The CDR3 loop reads CASSPQGAGVGADTQYF. The CDR3 DNA follows: TGTGCCAGCAGTCCCCAAGGTGCGGGAGTAGGTGCAGATACGCAGTATTTT.

The table lists this clonotype with a few counts. This sequence joins TRBV24-1 and TRBJ2-3; D call uncertain. V was cut by 10 bases and J by 0 bases, with 10 bases left in between. CDR1 is KGHDR, CDR2 SFDVKD, per germline. The CDR3 length is 13 residues. The CDR3 spells CATLSDSTDTQYF. DNA of the CDR3: TGTGCCACTCTCTCGGACAGCACAGATACGCAGTATTTT.

Regarding this clonotype: At one boundary the junction diverges from the germline segment, which might be a read error. The V gene is TRBV24-1, the J gene TRBJ1-6; 9 nucleotides align to TRBD1. The CDR3 loop spans 10 amino acids. Germline CDR1 reads KGHDR; CDR2 reads SFDVKD. The CDR3, as DNA: TGTGCCACCAGCCGGGACAGGGTAAACTTT. Translated, it gives CATSRDRVNF.

The count of this clonotype is one. V gene TRBV19 combines with J gene TRBJ2-3, with D tentatively TRBD2 (6 bases). The length of the CDR3 is 12 residues. CDR1 and CDR2 (germline): LNHDA, SQIVND (reference sequence). V dropped 6 bases and J dropped 7 bases, with 11 bases sitting between them. The CDR3: CASSPGLHTQYF. CDR3 sequence (DNA): TGTGCCAGTAGCCCGGGACTCCATACGCAGTATTTT.

V gene TRBV19 combines with J gene TRBJ2-6; D is possibly TRBD2 (5 bases). V lost 3 bases, J lost 4 bases, and 13 bases lay in between. The CDR3 covers 16 residues. Germline V lookup: CDR1 LNHDA, CDR2 SQIVND (reference sequence). CDR3 DNA: TGTGCCAGTAGTATTGCGAGGGCCGGGGGGGCCAACGTCCTGACTTTC. Translation gives CASSIARAGGANVLTF.

This clonotype was counted ten times or more. The chain combines TRBV20-1 with TRBJ2-7; the match to TRBD1 covers 7 bases. The CDR3 covers 15 residues. Per the germline V gene, CDR1 is DFQATT and CDR2 is SNEGSKA (reference sequence). Trimming cost V 4 bases and J 0 bases; bases outside gene matches: 9. For the CDR3, the DNA is TGCAGTGCTACCGACCCCGGGACAGCCTCCTACGAGCAGTACTTC. It translates to CSATDPGTASYEQYF.

This clonotype was counted at least ten times. V gene TRBV18 combines with J gene TRBJ1-1, with no clear D. The CDR3 has 13 amino acids. V was trimmed by 2 bases and J by 3 bases, leaving 7 bases between them. The germline gives CDR1 KGHSH, CDR2 LQKENI. DNA for the CDR3: TGTGCCAGCTCACCAAAGTCTGACACTGAAGCTTTCTTT. This translates into CASSPKSDTEAFF.

This clonotype was detected many times. The chain joins TRBV3-1 to TRBJ2-7; 11 bases are a match to TRBD1. The ends lost 10 bases at V and 4 bases at J; junction bases unmatched: 6. Germline-derived CDR1 and CDR2 are LGHDT and YNNKEL (reference sequence). The CDR3 consists of 13 residues. The DNA for the CDR3 is TGTGCCACCAGGGGGACAGGGGGTTACGAGCAGTACTTC. This sequence encodes CATRGTGGYEQYF.

In regard to this clonotype: Because the CDR3 is missing its conserved closing phenylalanine or tryptophan, this is likely a read error. This rearrangement joins TRBV19 to TRBJ1-5; the match to TRBD1 covers 8 bases. Germline V gene lookup returns CDR1 LNHDA and CDR2 SQIVND (reference sequence). V lost 6 bases and J lost 2; bases outside the gene matches: 12. The CDR3 runs 17 residues. CDR3 bases: TGTGCCAGTAGATCCGGGACAGGAGCCCTTGGCAATCAGCCCCAGCATCTT. Its translation: CASRSGTGALGNQPQHL.

This chain uses TRBV19 with TRBJ1-1, with 11 bases that match TRBD1. The V segment lost 6 bases and the J segment 5 bases; nucleotides outside the gene matches: 8. The CDR3 runs to 15 residues. From germline, CDR1 is LNHDA and CDR2 SQIVND (reference sequence). CDR3 loop: CASSQGQGERTEAFF. The CDR3, as DNA: TGTGCCAGTAGCCAGGGACAGGGGGAGCGGACTGAAGCTTTCTTT.

The chain has TRBV6-5 and TRBJ2-1; possibly TRBD1 for D (6 bases). CDR1 is MNHEY and CDR2 is SVGAGI in the germline V gene. V shed 0 bases and J shed 2 bases, with 11 bases lying between them. This CDR3 is built from 16 residues. Written as DNA, the CDR3 is TGTGCCAGCAGTTACTCCCCCGGGACACCCTACAATGAGCAGTTCTTC. This sequence encodes CASSYSPGTPYNEQFF.

This clonotype was recorded at least ten times. The rearrangement links TRBV28 to TRBJ1-2; 8 nucleotides agree with TRBD1. V shed 6 bases, J shed 5 bases, and the junction held 8 bases outside the gene matches. This CDR3 spans 14 amino acids. From germline, CDR1 is MDHEN and CDR2 SYDVKM. This CDR3 reads CASRTTRTGYGYTF. DNA of the CDR3: TGTGCCAGCAGAACAACGAGGACAGGGTATGGCTACACCTTC.

V and J are TRBV20-1 and TRBJ2-2; D is possibly TRBD1 or TRBD2 (5 bases each). Germline CDR1 reads DFQATT; CDR2 reads SNEGSKA (reference sequence). The germline V and J ends were trimmed by 3 bases and 8 bases, with 16 bases remaining between them. The CDR3 is made up of 14 amino acids. This chain's CDR3 is CSASRDESTGELFF. In DNA form, the CDR3 reads TGCAGTGCTAGTCGGGACGAAAGTACTGGGGAGCTGTTTTTT.

About this clonotype itself: Its ends do not fully match the called genes, so a read error is possible. The chain couples TRBV5-1 to TRBJ1-5, with D hard to call. The CDR3 consists of 14 residues. The germline V gene has CDR1 SGHRS and CDR2 YFSETQ. In DNA form, the CDR3 reads TGCGCCAGCAGCTTGGTCGGATCCGGATGGCCCCAGCATTTC. Protein product: CASSLVGSGWPQHF.

This chain links TRBV5-1 with TRBJ2-1; 12 nucleotides align to TRBD2. V dropped 1 base and J dropped 0; count of bases not matched to a gene: 5. The CDR3 contains 18 residues. The germline gives CDR1 SGHRS, CDR2 YFSETQ. The CDR3 spells CASSLQPTSGSSYNEQFF. The CDR3 DNA sequence: TGCGCCAGCAGCTTGCAACCGACTAGCGGGAGCTCCTACAATGAGCAGTTCTTC.

Many counts were recorded for this clonotype. The rearrangement uses TRBV12-3 or TRBV12-4 and TRBJ2-7, with 16 bases lining up with TRBD2. V lost 1 base and J lost 4; bases outside the gene matches: 10. The CDR3 covers 19 residues. This CDR3 reads CASSLVYGTSGRAGYEQYF. CDR3 coding DNA: TGTGCCAGCAGTTTAGTCTATGGGACTAGCGGGAGGGCCGGTTACGAGCAGTACTTC.

The genes are TRBV7-9 and TRBJ2-3, with 8 bases identical to TRBD2. Per the germline V gene, CDR1 is SEHNR and CDR2 is FQNEAQ (reference sequence). The CDR3 length is 17 residues. J was trimmed by 4 bases and V by 5 bases; bases with no gene match: 14. This CDR3 reads CASSPGETGGESDTQYF. The CDR3 DNA reads TGTGCCAGCAGCCCCGGGGAAACGGGGGGGGAGTCAGATACGCAGTATTTT.

The rearrangement joins TRBV7-9 to TRBJ1-2; no reliable D call. The CDR3 is 14 residues long. CDR1 is SEHNR and CDR2 is FQNEAQ in the germline V gene (reference sequence). V was clipped by 4 bases and J by 4 bases, with 13 bases between them. In nucleotides, the CDR3 is TGTGCCAGCAGCTCTTATGTGGGTCCCTATGGCTACACCTTC. Its translation: CASSSYVGPYGYTF.

This clonotype was seen repeatedly, ten times or more. This chain links TRBV9 with TRBJ2-5; D uncertain. Germline V CDR1 and CDR2: SGDLS, YYNGEE. Deletions cut 1 base from V and 5 bases from J, with 12 bases between. The CDR3 covers 14 residues. The DNA of the CDR3 is TGTGCCAGCAGCGTACTGGGTAATTGGGAGACCCAGTACTTC. Its translation: CASSVLGNWETQYF. The full variable domain, rest sourced from reference TRBV9 and TRBJ2-5, is DSGVTQTPKHLITATGQRVTLRCSPRSGDLSVYWYQQSLDQGLQFLIQYYNGEERAKGNILERFSAQQFPDLHSELNLSSLELGDSALYFCASSVLGNWETQYFGPGTRLLVL.

The chain has TRBV11-2 and TRBJ2-1, with D perhaps TRBD1 or TRBD2 (6 bases each). The V and J ends lost 2 bases and 1 base respectively, with 9 bases between them. CDR3 length: 15 residues. Germline CDR1 is SGHAT and CDR2 is FQNNGV. CDR3 in amino acids: CASSLTGASYNEQFF. CDR3 DNA sequence: TGTGCCAGCAGCTTAACGGGGGCTTCCTACAATGAGCAGTTCTTC.

This clonotype is termed medium-sized. J is TRBJ1-2 and V is TRBV29-1, with 9 bases that match TRBD1. J gave up 8 bases and V 7 bases, and 11 bases lay outside the gene matches. Germline loops: CDR1 SQVTM, CDR2 ANQGSEA. CDR3 length: 13 amino acids. The chain's CDR3 is CSGAGQGLTGYTF. Written as DNA, the CDR3 is TGCAGCGGAGCGGGACAGGGATTAACCGGCTACACCTTC.

The CDR3 reads CASSEILNSPLHF. The CDR3 DNA is TGTGCCAGCAGCGAGATCCTAAATTCACCCCTCCACTTT. The chain couples TRBV7-9 to TRBJ1-6; D is unresolved. Per the germline V gene, CDR1 is SEHNR and CDR2 is FQNEAQ (reference sequence). The CDR3 spans 13 residues. The germline V and J ends were trimmed by 5 bases and 7 bases, with 9 bases remaining between them.

The sample holds many counts of this clonotype. V usage is TRBV2 and J usage is TRBJ2-7; D unresolved. Germline V gene lookup returns CDR1 SNHLY and CDR2 FYNNEI. V lost 7 bases, J lost 2 bases, and 18 bases lay in between. The CDR3 is made up of 15 amino acids. The CDR3 DNA follows: TGTGCCAGCACGCCCCCCCCGGACGCAACCTACGAGCAGTACTTC. Translating it yields CASTPPPDATYEQYF.

This clonotype was recorded at least ten times. V gene TRBV6-5 combines with J gene TRBJ2-3; TRBD2 matches 9 bases. The length of the CDR3 is 15 residues. V was clipped by 0 bases and J by 3 bases; unmatched bases: 1. Germline CDR1 is MNHEY and CDR2 is SVGAGI. CDR3 in DNA: TGTGCCAGCAGTTACTCGACTAGCGGTACAGATACGCAGTATTTT. Translated: CASSYSTSGTDTQYF.